This T cell receptor (beta chain) was recovered during a study of shared clonotypes between healthy human individuals. About the study: The study drew on a couple of women and three men aged 18 to 49 as donors.

Profiling relied on immunoSEQ multiplex PCR, and the TCRdb table lists in-frame clones only, not all of them. Here the sample spans some 2,500,000 clones, roughly 90% being singletons. Germline V gene sequence: CDR1 LNHNV, CDR2 YYDKDF (reference sequence). The V and J ends lost 1 base and 3 bases respectively, with 10 bases between them. This CDR3 has 14 amino acids. The source is a man between 18 and 29 years old in good health. Some clones in this sample may be carry-over from other donors' samples. V usage is TRBV15 and J usage is TRBJ2-7; D ambiguous. Sequencing was performed on naive CD4+ T cells from PBMCs. Stated subset: CD45RA+ positively selected. CDR3 in DNA: TGTGCCACCAGCAGAGGAGGTTCCCTCTACGAGCAGTACTTC. Translating gives CATSRGGSLYEQYF.